The 3 T cell receptor beta chains listed next were all sequenced from one sample in a study of early T cells in non-severe SARS-CoV-2 infection (dated by TCRdb to the early 2020s). The library relied on 5' RACE. For sequencing, a NextSeq 500 was employed. TCRdb handled the public reads itself, with Q25 trimming in fastp and clone calling in MiXCR, and kept productive beta chains. All rows with the same CDR3 protein become a single entry with the most common DNA and genes. Within this sample are roughly 50,000 distinct CDR3 sequences, with about 10% of them counted one time only. The ten largest account for just under 15% of the sample. Sequencing was done on a sample of whole blood. These receptors all come from an adult who was a healthcare worker with PCR-confirmed SARS-CoV-2 infection or an uninfected control (not recorded which).

This chain connects TRBV12-3 or TRBV12-4 to TRBJ2-7; D might be TRBD1 (6 bases). This CDR3 contains 16 residues. V was clipped by 1 base and J by 3 bases, with 16 bases between them. CDR3 DNA sequence: TGTGCCAGCAGTTTAGAGATGTACAGGGTCTTCTACGAGCAGTACTTC. This encodes CASSLEMYRVFYEQYF.

This clonotype was detected only a few times. The rearrangement uses TRBV12-3 or TRBV12-4 and TRBJ2-5; TRBD2 aligns across 7 bases. This CDR3 contains 14 residues. V lost 7 bases, J lost 6 bases, and 11 bases stayed unmatched. The CDR3 nucleotides are TGTGCCAGCACCCTCGGGGGAGGGAGTCAGACCCAGTACTTC. Translating gives CASTLGGGSQTQYF.

At least ten counts were recorded for this clonotype. The rearrangement uses TRBV6-5 and TRBJ2-2, with D unresolved. V was shortened by 6 bases and J by 5 bases, with 16 bases between the two germline ends. Germline CDR1 and CDR2: MNHEY and SVGAGI. This CDR3 comprises 15 residues. In DNA form, the CDR3 reads TGTGCCAGCAGCGCGGTCTCAGGAGCTACCGGGGAGCTGTTTTTT. It yields the protein CASSAVSGATGELFF.